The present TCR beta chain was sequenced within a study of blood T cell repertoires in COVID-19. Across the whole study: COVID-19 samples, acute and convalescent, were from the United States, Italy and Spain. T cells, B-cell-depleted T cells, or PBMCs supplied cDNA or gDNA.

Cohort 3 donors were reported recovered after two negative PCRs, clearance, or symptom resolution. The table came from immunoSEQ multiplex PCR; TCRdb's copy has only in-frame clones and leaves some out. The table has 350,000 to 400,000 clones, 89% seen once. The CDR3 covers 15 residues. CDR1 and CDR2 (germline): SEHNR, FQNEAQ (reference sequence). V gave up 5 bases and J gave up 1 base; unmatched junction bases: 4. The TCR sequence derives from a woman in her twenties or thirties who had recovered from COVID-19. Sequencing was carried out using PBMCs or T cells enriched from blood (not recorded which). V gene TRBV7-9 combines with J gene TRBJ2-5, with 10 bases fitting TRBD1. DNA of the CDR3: TGTGCCAGCAGCACGGGACAGGGGTCCCAAGAGACCCAGTACTTC. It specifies CASSTGQGSQETQYF.